A selection of T cell receptor beta chains follows, all from one sample in a study of blood T cell repertoires in COVID-19. TCRdb's table, derived via immunoSEQ multiplex PCR, lists solely in-frame clones and lacks some. The data contain about 270,000 clones, about 80% of them singletons. Sequencing was carried out using peripheral blood. The receptors were sampled from a human donor in a cohort sampled during active COVID-19. CDR3s include the opening cysteine and the closing phenylalanine or tryptophan. A D gene is named only where the DNA matches it firmly. Expanded clones are given a class, and other clones once, few, many or no size at all.

NA	TRBV29-1	TRBD1	TRBJ2-7	TGCAGCGTTGGCAAGGGACAGAACGAGCAGTACTTC	CSVGKGQNEQYF
NA	TRBV28	NA	TRBJ2-3	TGTGCCAGCAGTTCACCAGGGGGCACAGATACGCAGTATTTT	CASSSPGGTDTQYF
NA	TRBV28	TRBD1	TRBJ2-5	TGTGCCAGCAGTGTTCCCCGGGACAGTCATCTCCAAGAGACCCAGTACTTC	CASSVPRDSHLQETQYF
NA	TRBV5-1	TRBD1	TRBJ1-4	TGCGCCAGCCAGTCAGGGGACAGGGGGAATGAAAAACTGTTTTTT	CASQSGDRGNEKLFF
once	TRBV28	NA	TRBJ1-1	TGTGCCAGCAGTTTATGGGGGGGAGCTTTCTTT	CASSLWGGAFF
NA	TRBV9	TRBD1	TRBJ2-2	TGTGCCAGCAGCCGCGACAGGGAGCGGAAGAACACCGGGGAGCTGTTTTTT	CASSRDRERKNTGELFF
NA	TRBV28	TRBD1	TRBJ1-4	TGTGCCAGCAGGAAATACAGGGGGGAGGGAGAAAAACTGTTTTTT	CASRKYRGEGEKLFF
NA	TRBV7-2	TRBD2	TRBJ2-5	TGTGCCAGCAGCGTCGCCGGGACTAGTGGTTGGGAGACCCAGTACTTC	CASSVAGTSGWETQYF
NA	TRBV7-2	TRBD1	TRBJ1-2	TGTGCCAGCAGCTCAGGGGTTGGCAGGGGGCGAGATGGCTACACCTTC	CASSSGVGRGRDGYTF
NA	TRBV28	NA	TRBJ1-5	TGTGCCAGCAGTTTACCCCTAACAGGGAACAATCAGCCCCAGCATTTT	CASSLPLTGNNQPQHF
few	TRBV19	TRBD1	TRBJ1-2	TGTGCCAGTAGTGTCGACAGGGAAATTGCTGGCTACACCTTC	CASSVDREIAGYTF
NA	TRBV7-7	TRBD1	TRBJ2-7	TGTGCTAGCAGCTTAGGACAGGGGGGCTACTACGAGCAGTACTTC	CASSLGQGGYYEQYF
NA	TRBV5-1	NA	TRBJ1-1	TGCGCCAGCAGTCCAGGGAAGGGTTCTGAAGCTTTCTTT	CASSPGKGSEAFF
NA	TRBV18	NA	TRBJ2-3	TGTGCCAGCTCACCACTACAGGGGACTAGCACAGATACGCAGTATTTT	CASSPLQGTSTDTQYF
once	TRBV5-5	TRBD1	TRBJ2-6	TGTGCCAGCAGCTTGTATTTCGGACAGGGGGCTGGGGCCAACGTCCTGACTTTC	CASSLYFGQGAGANVLTF
NA	TRBV18	NA	TRBJ1-2	TGTGCCAGCTCACTTTCCGGACTAAACTATGGCTACACCTTC	CASSLSGLNYGYTF
NA	TRBV18	NA	TRBJ1-5	TGTGCCAGCTCACCAGGGCAGGGTGGCAATCAGCCCCAGCATTTT	CASSPGQGGNQPQHF
NA	TRBV5-4	NA	TRBJ2-5	TGTGCCAGCAGCTTGACATCGGACTCCCAAGAGACCCAGTACTTC	CASSLTSDSQETQYF
NA	TRBV7-8	NA	TRBJ2-7	TGTGCCAGCAGCCAGAATACCGGGACACTTAGCTCCTACGAGCAGTACTTC	CASSQNTGTLSSYEQYF
NA	TRBV10-2	NA	TRBJ1-1	TGCGCCAGCACCCCCGGGACATGGAACACTGAAGCTTTCTTT	CASTPGTWNTEAFF
NA	TRBV5-1	TRBD2	TRBJ2-3	TGCGCCAGCAGCCCCGTCCTCTCAGCGGGAGGAGGTGATACGCAGTATTTT	CASSPVLSAGGGDTQYF
NA	TRBV19	TRBD1	TRBJ1-5	TGTGCCAGTAGTATAGTCGGACAGGGCGGTAGCAATCAGCCCCAGCATTTT	CASSIVGQGGSNQPQHF
NA	TRBV7-2	NA	TRBJ2-1	TGTGCCAGCAGCTTAGGAGGGTCAAACAATGAGCAGTTCTTC	CASSLGGSNNEQFF
NA	TRBV6-4	NA	TRBJ2-2	TGTGCCAGCAGAGGACAGTCGAACACCGGGGAGCTGTTTTTT	CASRGQSNTGELFF
NA	TRBV29-1	NA	TRBJ2-3	TGCAGCGTTGCAGGACAGAGCACAGATACGCAGTATTTT	CSVAGQSTDTQYF